The source of this T cell receptor beta chain is a study of shared clonotypes between healthy human individuals. Study information: Contributing individuals were a couple of females and three males aged 18 to 49.

Comment on this clone: Its antigen is not known.

This CDR3 has 17 residues. After removal of 10 bases from V and 0 bases from J, the junction contained 15 bases not matched to a gene. The germline V gene has CDR1 ENHRY and CDR2 SYGVKD. Measured with immunoSEQ multiplex PCR; TCRdb has only the in-frame clones, and not every one. The profile shows tens of thousands of clones, 60% to 70% of them singletons. Study-wide results and limits: Naive CD4 clonotypes overlapped across several donors at 4.5% to 5.5%. The study generally estimated greater richness for naive than memory subsets.

Sequencing was done on a sample of memory CD8+ T cells sorted from blood. As to subset: CD45RO+ cells pooled with CCR7-negative TemRA cells. The chain links TRBV10-3 to TRBJ2-1, with 7 bases aligning to TRBD2. The TCR comes from a man aged 25-45 years in good health. The CDR3 loop reads CATPRRTGGFSYNEQFF. DNA for the CDR3: TGTGCCACCCCGAGGCGGACGGGAGGCTTCTCCTACAATGAGCAGTTCTTC.